This is a list of T cell receptor beta chains from one sample in a study of T cell responses to AZD1222 COVID-19 vaccine. Assay: immunoSEQ multiplex PCR; the TCRdb copy retains only in-frame clones and omits some. The repertoire includes over 150,000 clones, more than 90% of them detected once, and approximately 17% sits in the top ten. This specimen was peripheral blood, taken on day 0 of AZD1222 vaccination. The receptors were sampled from an adult in good health. Both conserved end residues are part of each CDR3. A D gene is named only where the DNA matches it firmly. Clone size is given for some rows only: seen once, a few or many times, or a class if the clone is expanded.

>TRBD1|TRBJ1-6|TRBV18|NA
CASSPTGGANSPLHF
TGTGCCAGCTCACCAACAGGGGGCGCGAATTCACCCCTCCACTTT
>NA|TRBJ2-7|TRBV27|NA
CASSLGYEQYF
TGTGCCAGCAGTTTAGGCTACGAGCAGTACTTC
>TRBD2|TRBJ2-1|TRBV7-9|NA
CASSNVGSGSSYNEQFF
TGTGCCAGCAGCAACGTGGGTAGCGGGAGCTCCTACAATGAGCAGTTCTTC
>NA|TRBJ1-1|TRBV11-3|NA
CASSLDDRRAFF
TGTGCCAGCAGCTTAGACGACAGGCGGGCTTTCTTT
>TRBD1|TRBJ1-1|TRBV25-1|NA
CASGRQGNTEAFF
TGTGCCAGCGGAAGACAGGGGAACACTGAAGCTTTCTTT
>TRBD1|TRBJ2-2|TRBV2|NA
CASRSDRGAAGELFF
TGTGCCAGCAGGAGTGACAGGGGTGCGGCCGGGGAGCTGTTTTTT
>TRBD2|TRBJ2-7|TRBV9|NA
CASSPLAGGYEQYF
TGTGCCAGCAGCCCCCTAGCGGGAGGGTACGAGCAGTACTTC
>NA|TRBJ2-1|TRBV20-1|NA
CSARVPPLQFF
TGCAGTGCTAGAGTGCCCCCGTTGCAGTTCTTC
>NA|TRBJ1-5|TRBV6-2/TRBV6-3|NA
CASSFVNQPQHF
TGTGCCAGCAGTTTTGTTAATCAGCCCCAGCATTTT
>TRBD1|TRBJ2-5|TRBV15|NA
CATSRDPGQGSVETQYF
TGTGCCACCAGCAGAGACCCGGGACAGGGATCAGTAGAGACCCAGTACTTC
>NA|TRBJ1-1|TRBV12-3/TRBV12-4|NA
CASSLLGQAFF
TGTGCCAGCAGTCTCCTGGGCCAAGCTTTCTTT
>TRBD2|TRBJ2-5|TRBV29-1|NA
CSVAGTSDQETQYF
TGCAGCGTCGCCGGGACTAGCGACCAAGAGACCCAGTACTTC
>TRBD1|TRBJ1-3|TRBV18|NA
CASSPGQITIGNTIYF
TGTGCCAGCTCACCGGGACAGATTACTATTGGAAACACCATATATTTT
>NA|TRBJ2-1|TRBV4-3|NA
CASSQGRAGYNEQFF
TGCGCCAGCAGCCAAGGAAGGGCGGGATACAATGAGCAGTTCTTC
>TRBD1|TRBJ1-5|TRBV7-6|once
CASSLAGTVGQPQHF
TGTGCCAGCAGCTTAGCTGGGACAGTGGGTCAGCCCCAGCATTTT
>NA|TRBJ2-1|TRBV6-2/TRBV6-3|NA
CASSYSGEGYNEQFF
TGTGCCAGCAGTTACTCGGGTGAGGGATACAATGAGCAGTTCTTC
>TRBD1|TRBJ1-1|TRBV27|NA
CASTPGTGAFVYTEAFF
TGTGCCAGCACCCCCGGGACAGGAGCGTTCGTATACACTGAAGCTTTCTTT
>NA|TRBJ2-1|TRBV21-1|NA
CASSKALRILYNEQFF
TGTGCCAGCAGCAAAGCGCTGAGAATCCTTTACAATGAGCAGTTCTTC
>TRBD1|TRBJ2-7|TRBV5-1|NA
CASSLGQAMVYEQYF
TGCGCCAGCAGCTTAGGACAGGCTATGGTGTACGAGCAGTACTTC
>NA|TRBJ2-3|TRBV27|NA
CASSLGTDTQYF
TGTGCCAGCAGTTTAGGCACAGATACGCAGTATTTT
>NA|TRBJ1-4|TRBV7-9|NA
CASSFGDGAGEKLFF
TGTGCCAGCAGCTTCGGGGACGGGGCGGGGGAAAAACTGTTTTTT
>NA|TRBJ2-2|TRBV2|NA
CARQGVANTGELFF
TGTGCCAGGCAGGGTGTCGCGAACACCGGGGAGCTGTTTTTT